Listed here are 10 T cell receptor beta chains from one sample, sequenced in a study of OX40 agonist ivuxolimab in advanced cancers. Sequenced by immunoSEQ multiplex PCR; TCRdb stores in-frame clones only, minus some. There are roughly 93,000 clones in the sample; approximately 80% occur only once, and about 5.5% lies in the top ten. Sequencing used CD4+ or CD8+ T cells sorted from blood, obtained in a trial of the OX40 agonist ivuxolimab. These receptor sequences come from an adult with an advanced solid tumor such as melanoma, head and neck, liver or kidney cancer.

CDR3 protein: CATRQDTEAFF. The CDR3 DNA sequence: TGTGCCACCCGACAGGACACTGAAGCTTTCTTT. The genes are TRBV10-3 and TRBJ1-1; the D gene is possibly TRBD1 (6 bases). Trimming shortened V by 10 bases and J by 3 bases, and 9 bases separated the two germline ends. Germline V gene lookup returns CDR1 ENHRY and CDR2 SYGVKD. The CDR3 contains 11 residues.

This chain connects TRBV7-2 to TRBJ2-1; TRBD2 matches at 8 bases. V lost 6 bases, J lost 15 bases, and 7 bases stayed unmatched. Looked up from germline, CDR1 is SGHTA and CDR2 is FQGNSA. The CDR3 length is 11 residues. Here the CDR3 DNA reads TGTGCCAGCAGTTCAGGACTAGCCCGGTTCTTC. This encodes CASSSGLARFF.

The CDR3 region has the DNA TGTGCCAGCAGCGCTATGGGCGGGAGTACCCTTCTCAGCACAGATACGCAGTATTTT. The encoded protein is CASSAMGGSTLLSTDTQYF. The chain has TRBV9 and TRBJ2-3; 7 bases match TRBD2. CDR3 size: 19 residues. From germline, CDR1 is SGDLS and CDR2 YYNGEE. With 3 bases clipped from V and 0 bases from J, the junction kept 16 bases outside the gene matches.

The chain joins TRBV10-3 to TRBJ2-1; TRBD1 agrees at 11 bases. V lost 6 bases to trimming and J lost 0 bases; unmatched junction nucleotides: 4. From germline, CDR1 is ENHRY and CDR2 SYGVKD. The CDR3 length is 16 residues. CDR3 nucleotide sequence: TGTGCCATCAGCGGGACAGGGGGGAGCTCCTACAATGAGCAGTTCTTC. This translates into CAISGTGGSSYNEQFF.

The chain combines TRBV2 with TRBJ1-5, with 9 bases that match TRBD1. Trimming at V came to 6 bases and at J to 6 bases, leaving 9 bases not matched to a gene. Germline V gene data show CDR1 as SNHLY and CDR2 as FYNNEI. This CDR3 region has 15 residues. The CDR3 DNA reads TGTGCCAGCAGCCTAGGGACAGGGATCCGTCAGCCCCAGCATTTT. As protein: CASSLGTGIRQPQHF.

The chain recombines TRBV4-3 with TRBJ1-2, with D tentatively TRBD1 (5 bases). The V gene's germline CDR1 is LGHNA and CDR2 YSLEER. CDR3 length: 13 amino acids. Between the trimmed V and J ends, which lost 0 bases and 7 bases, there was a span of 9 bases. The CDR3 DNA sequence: TGCGCCAGCAGCCAAGATTGGGGGGGTGGCTACACCTTC. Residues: CASSQDWGGGYTF.

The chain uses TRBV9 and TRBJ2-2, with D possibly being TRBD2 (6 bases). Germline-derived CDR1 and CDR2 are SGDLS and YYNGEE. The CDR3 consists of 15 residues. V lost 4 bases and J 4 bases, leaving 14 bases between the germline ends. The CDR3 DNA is TGTGCCAGCAGCCTCCAGGAGGGACGCACCGGGGAGCTGTTTTTT. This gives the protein CASSLQEGRTGELFF.

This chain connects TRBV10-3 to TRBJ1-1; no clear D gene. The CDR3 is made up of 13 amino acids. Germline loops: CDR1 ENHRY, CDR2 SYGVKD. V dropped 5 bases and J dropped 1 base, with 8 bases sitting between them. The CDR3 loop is CAISPKTNTEAFF. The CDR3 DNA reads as TGTGCCATCAGTCCGAAGACGAACACTGAAGCTTTCTTT.

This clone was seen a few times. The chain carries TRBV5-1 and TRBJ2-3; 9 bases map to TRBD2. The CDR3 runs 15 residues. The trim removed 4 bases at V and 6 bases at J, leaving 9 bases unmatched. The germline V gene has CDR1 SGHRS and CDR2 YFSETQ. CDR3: CASSVLAGVADTQYF. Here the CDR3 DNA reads TGCGCCAGCAGCGTATTAGCGGGAGTTGCGGATACGCAGTATTTT.

CDR3 DNA: TGTGCCAGCAGCCTGACCAGCGGGAGCACAGATACGCAGTATTTT. Protein sequence: CASSLTSGSTDTQYF. The rearrangement joins TRBV7-9 to TRBJ2-3; D might be TRBD2 (6 bases). Germline CDR1 reads SEHNR; CDR2 reads FQNEAQ (reference sequence). The CDR3 sequence is 15 residues long. V was pared by 5 bases and J by 0 bases, with 12 bases between.